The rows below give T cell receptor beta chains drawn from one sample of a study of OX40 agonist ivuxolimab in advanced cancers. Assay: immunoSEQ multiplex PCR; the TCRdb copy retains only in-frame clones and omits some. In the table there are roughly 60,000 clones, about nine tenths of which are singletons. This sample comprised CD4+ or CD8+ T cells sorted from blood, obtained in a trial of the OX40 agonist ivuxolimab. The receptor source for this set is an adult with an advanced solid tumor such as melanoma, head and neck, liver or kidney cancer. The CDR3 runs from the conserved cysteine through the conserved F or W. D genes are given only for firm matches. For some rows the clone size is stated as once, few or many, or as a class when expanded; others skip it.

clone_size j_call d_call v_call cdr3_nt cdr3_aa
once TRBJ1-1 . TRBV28 TGTGCCAGCAGTTTCCTATGGGGGGGGCGAAGCACTGAAGCTTTCTTT CASSFLWGGRSTEAFF
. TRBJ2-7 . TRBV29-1 TGCAGCGTTGAAGATCCGGAGGGGGGCCGGGAATACGAGCAGTACTTC CSVEDPEGGREYEQYF
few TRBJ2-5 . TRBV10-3 TGTGCCATCAGTGAGTCGATGAGAGTGGGGGAGACCCAGTACTTC CAISESMRVGETQYF
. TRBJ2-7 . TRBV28 TGTGCCAGCAGTCGGGCCTACGAGCAGTACTTC CASSRAYEQYF
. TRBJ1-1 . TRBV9 TGTGCCAGCACTGCGGGGATGAACACTGAAGCTTTCTTT CASTAGMNTEAFF
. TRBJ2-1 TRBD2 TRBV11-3 TGTGCCAGCAGCGGCCGGACTAGCGGACCAAACAATGAGCAGTTCTTC CASSGRTSGPNNEQFF
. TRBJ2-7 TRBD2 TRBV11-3 TGTGCCAGCAGCATGACTAGCGCAAGCTCCTACGAGCAGTACTTC CASSMTSASSYEQYF
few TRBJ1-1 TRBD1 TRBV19 TGTGCCAGTAGTTTAGGGGGCTGGACTGAAGCTTTCTTT CASSLGGWTEAFF
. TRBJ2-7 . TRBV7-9 TGTGCCAGCAGCGGACAGTACGAGCAGTACTTC CASSGQYEQYF
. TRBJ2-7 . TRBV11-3 TGTGCCAGCAGCCCCCCGGCGGGACGCGGAAGCTACGAGCAGTACTTC CASSPPAGRGSYEQYF
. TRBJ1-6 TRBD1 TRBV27 TGTGCCAGCAGTCCGGGACAGGAAAATTCACCCCTCCACTTT CASSPGQENSPLHF
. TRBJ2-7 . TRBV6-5 TGTGCCAGCACTCGAAGCCACGAGCAGTACTTC CASTRSHEQYF
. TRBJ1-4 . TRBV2 TGTGCCAGCAGCCCCAGCCAGACAGTAAATGAAAAACTGTTTTTT CASSPSQTVNEKLFF
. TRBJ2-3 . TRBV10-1 TGCGCCAGCAGTGATGTACGGCTAGTTCCAGATACGCAGTATTTT CASSDVRLVPDTQYF
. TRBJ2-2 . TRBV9 TGTGCCAGCAGCGCCCAGCTAGGGGAGCTGTTTTTT CASSAQLGELFF
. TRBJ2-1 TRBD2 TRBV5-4 TGTGCCAGCAGCTCCGGACTAGCGGGTAACAATGAGCAGTTCTTC CASSSGLAGNNEQFF
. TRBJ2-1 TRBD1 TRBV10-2 TGCGCCAGCAGTGAAGAGGGGGCTAGGTACAATGAGCAGTTCTTC CASSEEGARYNEQFF
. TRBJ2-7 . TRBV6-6 TGTGCCAGCAGTTATGGTGGGACGGTCTACGAGCAGTACTTC CASSYGGTVYEQYF
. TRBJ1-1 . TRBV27 TGTGCCAGCAGTTCCCGCCCTGGGCCGCCCCGCGACACTGAAGCTTTCTTT CASSSRPGPPRDTEAFF
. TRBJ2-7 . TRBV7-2 TGTGCCAGCAGCTTATCGTCCGGGACGGGCTACGAGCAGTACTTC CASSLSSGTGYEQYF
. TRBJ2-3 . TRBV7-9 TGTGCCAGCAGCTTTTACTCTAGCACAGATACGCAGTATTTT CASSFYSSTDTQYF
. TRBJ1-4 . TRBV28 TGTGCCAGCAGTTTTTTAGGGAATGAAAAACTGTTTTTT CASSFLGNEKLFF
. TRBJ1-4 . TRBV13 TGTGCCAGCAGCCACTTGAATAATGAAAAACTGTTTTTT CASSHLNNEKLFF
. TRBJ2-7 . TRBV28 TGTGCCAGCAGTTCCGGTGGGGCTAGCACCTACGAGCAGTACTTC CASSSGGASTYEQYF
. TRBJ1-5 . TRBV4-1 TGCGCCAGCAGCCAAGTGTCTAGCAATCAGCCCCAGCATTTT CASSQVSSNQPQHF
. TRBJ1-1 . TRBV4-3 TGCGCCAGCAGCCAAGATGTGGGGTTCACTGAAGCTTTCTTT CASSQDVGFTEAFF
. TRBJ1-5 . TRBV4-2 TGTGCCAGCAGCCAAGATACAGGGTGGGGTCAGCCCCAGCATTTT CASSQDTGWGQPQHF
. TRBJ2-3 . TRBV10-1 TGCGCCAGCACCTCCGTGGACACAGATACGCAGTATTTT CASTSVDTDTQYF
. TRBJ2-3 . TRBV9 TGTGCCAGCAGCGTAGTCGGCGGCACAGATACGCAGTATTTT CASSVVGGTDTQYF
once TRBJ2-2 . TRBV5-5 TGTGCCAGCAGCTTGGTCGGGGACCCAAACCCCGGGGAGCTGTTTTTT CASSLVGDPNPGELFF
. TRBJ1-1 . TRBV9 TGTGCCAGCAGCGAAGGGGGGAACACTGAAGCTTTCTTT CASSEGGNTEAFF
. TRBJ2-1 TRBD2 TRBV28 TGTGCCAGCAGTTCAAGACTAGCGAGGGCTGAGCAGTTCTTC CASSSRLARAEQFF
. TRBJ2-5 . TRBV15 TGTGCCACCAGCCGAAGACAGCAAGAGACCCAGTACTTC CATSRRQQETQYF
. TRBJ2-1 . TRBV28 TGTGCCAGCAGTCCCATATCGTACGTGGGCACTGAGCAGTTCTTC CASSPISYVGTEQFF
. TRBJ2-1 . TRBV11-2 TGTGCCAGCAGCGCGGACCCTTTTGGCTTCGGAGATGAGCAGTTCTTC CASSADPFGFGDEQFF
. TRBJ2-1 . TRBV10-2 TGCGCCAGCAGTGAGGGACAGAGGTACAATGAGCAGTTCTTC CASSEGQRYNEQFF
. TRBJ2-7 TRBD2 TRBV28 TGTGCCAGCAGTCCCCAGACTAGCGCTATCTACGAGCAGTACTTC CASSPQTSAIYEQYF
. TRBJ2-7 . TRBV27 TGTGCCAGCAGTACCCGTCTTGGGGACCGCTACGAGCAGTACTTC CASSTRLGDRYEQYF
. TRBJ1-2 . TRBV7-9 TGTGCCAGCAGCTTCGGGCCCTTGGATGGCTACACCTTC CASSFGPLDGYTF
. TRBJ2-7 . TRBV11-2 TGTGCCAGCAGCTTCACCGGGGAGCAGTACTTC CASSFTGEQYF
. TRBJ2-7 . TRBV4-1 TGCGCCAGCAGCCAGCGGGTTAGCTACGAGCAGTACTTC CASSQRVSYEQYF
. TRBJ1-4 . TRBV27 TGTGCCAGCAGTTTATTAGGGCGGACTAATGAAAAACTGTTTTTT CASSLLGRTNEKLFF
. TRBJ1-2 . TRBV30 TGTGCCTGGGGTGAGATGGCTAACTATGGCTACACCTTC CAWGEMANYGYTF
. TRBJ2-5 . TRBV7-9 TGTGCCAGCGAGCTGGGCCACAAAATACAAGAGACCCAGTACTTC CASELGHKIQETQYF
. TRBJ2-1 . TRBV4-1 TGCGCCAGCAGCCAGGACGCGGGGATATCCTACAATGAGCAGTTCTTC CASSQDAGISYNEQFF